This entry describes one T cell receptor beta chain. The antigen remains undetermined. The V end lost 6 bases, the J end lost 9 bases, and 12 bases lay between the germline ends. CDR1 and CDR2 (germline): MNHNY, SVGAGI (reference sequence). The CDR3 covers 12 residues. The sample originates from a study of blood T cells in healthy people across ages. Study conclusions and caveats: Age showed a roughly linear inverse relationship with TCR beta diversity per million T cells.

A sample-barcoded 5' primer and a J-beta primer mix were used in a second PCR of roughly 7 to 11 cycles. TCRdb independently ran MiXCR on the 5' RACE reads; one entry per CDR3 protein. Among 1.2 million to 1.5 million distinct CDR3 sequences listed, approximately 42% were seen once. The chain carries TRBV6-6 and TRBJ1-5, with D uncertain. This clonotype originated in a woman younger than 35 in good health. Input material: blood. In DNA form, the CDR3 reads TGTGCCAGCAGAAACGGGCAATCGCCCCAGCATTTT. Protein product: CASRNGQSPQHF.